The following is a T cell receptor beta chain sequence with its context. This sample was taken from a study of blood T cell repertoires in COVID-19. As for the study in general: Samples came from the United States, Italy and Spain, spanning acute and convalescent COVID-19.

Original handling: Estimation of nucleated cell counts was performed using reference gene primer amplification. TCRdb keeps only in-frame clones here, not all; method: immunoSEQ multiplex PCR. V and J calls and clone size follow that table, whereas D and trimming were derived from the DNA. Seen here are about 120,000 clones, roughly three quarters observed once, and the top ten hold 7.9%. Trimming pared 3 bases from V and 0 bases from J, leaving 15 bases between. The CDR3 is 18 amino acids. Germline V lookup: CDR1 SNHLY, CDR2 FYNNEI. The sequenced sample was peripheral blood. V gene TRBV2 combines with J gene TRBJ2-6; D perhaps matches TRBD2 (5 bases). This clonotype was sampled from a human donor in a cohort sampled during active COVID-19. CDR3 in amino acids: CASSDPPTTSSGANVLTF. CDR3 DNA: TGTGCCAGCAGTGATCCACCTACCACTAGCTCTGGGGCCAACGTCCTGACTTTC.